The sequence of this T cell receptor (beta chain) was determined in a study of T cells after yellow fever vaccination. Study context: Fractions of low cell number were prepared using SMART-Seq v4 Ultra Low Input.

This CDR3 has 15 residues. V was shortened by 0 bases and J by 1 base, with 7 bases between the two germline ends. The germline V gene has CDR1 SGDLS and CDR2 YYNGEE. UMIs and a universal primer site were added when TCR cDNA was made by 5'RACE template switching. From the 5' RACE reads, TCRdb called clonotypes with MiXCR, one entry per CDR3 protein. The data hold tens of thousands of distinct CDR3 sequences, with approximately 7.4% observed a single time. This clonotype came up many times. This chain joins TRBV9 and TRBJ2-2, with D maybe TRBD2 (5 bases). The sample here was CD8+ T cells sorted from PBMCs, taken 15 days after the yellow fever booster vaccination. The clonotype comes from a man between 25 and 39 years old who received the YFV17D yellow fever vaccine. The CDR3 region is CASSVGGMNTGELFF. The CDR3 DNA reads TGTGCCAGCAGCGTAGGAGGGATGAACACCGGGGAGCTGTTTTTT.